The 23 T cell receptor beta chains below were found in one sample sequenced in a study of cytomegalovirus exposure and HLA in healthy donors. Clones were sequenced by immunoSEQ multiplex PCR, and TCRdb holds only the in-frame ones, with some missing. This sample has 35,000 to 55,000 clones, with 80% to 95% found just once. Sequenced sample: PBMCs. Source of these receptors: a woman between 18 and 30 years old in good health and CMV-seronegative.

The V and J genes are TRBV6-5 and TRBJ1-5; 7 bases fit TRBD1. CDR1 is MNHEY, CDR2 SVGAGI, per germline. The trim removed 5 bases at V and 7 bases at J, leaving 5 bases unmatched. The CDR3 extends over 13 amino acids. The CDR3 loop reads CASSDRVDQPQHF. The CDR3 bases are TGTGCCAGCAGTGACAGGGTGGACCAGCCCCAGCATTTT.

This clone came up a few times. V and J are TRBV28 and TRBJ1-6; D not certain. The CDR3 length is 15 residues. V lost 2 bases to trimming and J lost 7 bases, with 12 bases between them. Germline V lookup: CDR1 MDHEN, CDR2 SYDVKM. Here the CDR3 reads CASSLRGAHNSPLHF. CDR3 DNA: TGTGCCAGCAGTTTACGCGGCGCCCACAATTCACCCCTCCACTTT.

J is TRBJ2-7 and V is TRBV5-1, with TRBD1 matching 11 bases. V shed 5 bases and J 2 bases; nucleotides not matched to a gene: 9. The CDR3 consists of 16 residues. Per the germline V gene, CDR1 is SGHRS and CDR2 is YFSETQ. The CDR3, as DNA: TGCGCCAGCAGTGCGGATGCGGGACAGGGGGCCTACGAGCAGTACTTC. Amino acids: CASSADAGQGAYEQYF.

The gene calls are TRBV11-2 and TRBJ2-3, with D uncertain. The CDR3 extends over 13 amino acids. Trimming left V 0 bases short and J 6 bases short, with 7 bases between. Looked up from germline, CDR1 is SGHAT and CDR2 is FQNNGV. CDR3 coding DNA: TGTGCCAGCAGCTTAGATCTGCGGGATACGCAGTATTTT. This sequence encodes CASSLDLRDTQYF. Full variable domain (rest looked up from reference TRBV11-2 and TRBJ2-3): EAGVAQSPRYKIIEKRQSVAFWCNPISGHATLYWYQQILGQGPKLLIQFQNNGVVDDSQLPKDRFSAERLKGVDSTLKIQPAKLEDSAVYLCASSLDLRDTQYFGPGTRLTVL.

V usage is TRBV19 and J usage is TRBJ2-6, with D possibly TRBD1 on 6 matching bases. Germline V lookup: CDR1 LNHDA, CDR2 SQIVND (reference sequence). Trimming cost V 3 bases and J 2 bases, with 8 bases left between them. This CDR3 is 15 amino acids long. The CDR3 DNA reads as TGTGCCAGTAGTATGAAGGGGGCTGGGGCCAACGTCCTGACTTTC. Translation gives CASSMKGAGANVLTF.

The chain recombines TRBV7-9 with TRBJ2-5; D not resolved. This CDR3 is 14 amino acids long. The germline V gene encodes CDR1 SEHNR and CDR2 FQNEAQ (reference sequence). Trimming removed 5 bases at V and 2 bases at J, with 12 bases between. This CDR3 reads CASSRTVIQETQYF. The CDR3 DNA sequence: TGTGCCAGCAGCCGCACAGTAATTCAAGAGACCCAGTACTTC.

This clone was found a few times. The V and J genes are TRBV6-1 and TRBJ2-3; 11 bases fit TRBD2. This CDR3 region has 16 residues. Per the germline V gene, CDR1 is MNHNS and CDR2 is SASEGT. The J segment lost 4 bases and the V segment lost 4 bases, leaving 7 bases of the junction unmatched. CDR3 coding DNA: TGTGCCAGCAGTGCGGTTAGCGGGGGGGGGTCAGATACGCAGTATTTT. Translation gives CASSAVSGGGSDTQYF.

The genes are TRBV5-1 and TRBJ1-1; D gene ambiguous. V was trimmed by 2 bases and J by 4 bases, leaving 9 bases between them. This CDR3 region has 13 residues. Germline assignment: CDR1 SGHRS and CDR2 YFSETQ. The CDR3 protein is CASSLSRSTEAFF. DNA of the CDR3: TGCGCCAGCAGCTTAAGCCGAAGCACTGAAGCTTTCTTT. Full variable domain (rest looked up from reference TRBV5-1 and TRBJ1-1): KAGVTQTPRYLIKTRGQQVTLSCSPISGHRSVSWYQQTPGQGLQFLFEYFSETQRNKGNFPGRFSGRQFSNSRSEMNVSTLELGDSALYLCASSLSRSTEAFFGQGTRLTVV.

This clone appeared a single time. CDR3 DNA sequence: TGTGCCAGCAGCCCGGACTTGACAGGGCGCTATGGCTACACCTTC. This sequence encodes CASSPDLTGRYGYTF. The chain uses TRBV7-2 and TRBJ1-2; TRBD1 aligns across 7 bases. The CDR3 is made up of 15 amino acids. Germline V lookup: CDR1 SGHTA, CDR2 FQGNSA. Trimming cost V 5 bases and J 4 bases; bases outside gene matches: 10.

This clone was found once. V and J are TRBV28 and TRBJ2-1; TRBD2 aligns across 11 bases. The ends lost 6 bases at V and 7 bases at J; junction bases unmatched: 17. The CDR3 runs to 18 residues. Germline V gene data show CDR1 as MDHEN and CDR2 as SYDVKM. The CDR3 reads CASRPGRILAGAGNEQFF. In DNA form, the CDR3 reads TGTGCCAGCAGGCCGGGACGGATACTAGCGGGGGCGGGGAATGAGCAGTTCTTC.

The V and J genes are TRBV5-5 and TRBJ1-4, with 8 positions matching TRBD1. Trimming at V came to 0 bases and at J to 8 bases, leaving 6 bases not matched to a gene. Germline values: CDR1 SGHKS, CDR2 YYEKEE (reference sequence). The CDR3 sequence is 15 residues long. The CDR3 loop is CASSLVIQGDEKLFF. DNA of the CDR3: TGTGCCAGCAGCTTGGTAATACAGGGGGACGAAAAACTGTTTTTT.

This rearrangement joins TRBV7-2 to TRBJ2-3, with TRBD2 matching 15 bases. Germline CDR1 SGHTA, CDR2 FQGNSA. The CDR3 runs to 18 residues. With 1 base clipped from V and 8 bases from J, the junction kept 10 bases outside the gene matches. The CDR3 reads CASSLGIWTSGRGGTQYF. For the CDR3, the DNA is TGTGCCAGCAGCTTAGGAATATGGACTAGCGGGAGGGGCGGTACGCAGTATTTT.

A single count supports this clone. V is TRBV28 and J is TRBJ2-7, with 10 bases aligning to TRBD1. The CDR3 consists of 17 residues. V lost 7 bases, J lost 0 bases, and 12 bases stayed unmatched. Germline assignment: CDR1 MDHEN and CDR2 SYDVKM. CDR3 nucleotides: TGTGCCAGCAAACCGGGACAGGGGCAGATATTCTCCTACGAGCAGTACTTC. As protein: CASKPGQGQIFSYEQYF.

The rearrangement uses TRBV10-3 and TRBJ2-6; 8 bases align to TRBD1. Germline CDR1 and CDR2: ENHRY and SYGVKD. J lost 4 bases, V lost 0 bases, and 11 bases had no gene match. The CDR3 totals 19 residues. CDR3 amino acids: CAISESMGRGRRGANVLTF. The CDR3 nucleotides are TGTGCCATCAGTGAGTCTATGGGCAGGGGGCGTAGAGGGGCCAACGTCCTGACTTTC.

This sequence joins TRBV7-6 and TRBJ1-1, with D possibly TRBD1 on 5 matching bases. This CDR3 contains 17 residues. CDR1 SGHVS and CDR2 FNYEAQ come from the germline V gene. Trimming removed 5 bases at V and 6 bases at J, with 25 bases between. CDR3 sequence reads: CASSQSPKGQGRAEAFF. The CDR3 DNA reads TGTGCCAGCAGCCAATCCCCAAAGGGGCAGGGCAGGGCTGAAGCTTTCTTT.

CDR3 protein: CASSEAETPVGEQYF. CDR3 in DNA: TGTGCCAGCAGTGAAGCCGAGACCCCGGTCGGGGAGCAGTACTTC. The chain carries TRBV2 and TRBJ2-7; no firm D call. The CDR3 sequence is 15 residues long. Germline-derived CDR1 and CDR2 are SNHLY and FYNNEI. V shed 0 bases and J shed 7 bases, with 16 bases lying between them.

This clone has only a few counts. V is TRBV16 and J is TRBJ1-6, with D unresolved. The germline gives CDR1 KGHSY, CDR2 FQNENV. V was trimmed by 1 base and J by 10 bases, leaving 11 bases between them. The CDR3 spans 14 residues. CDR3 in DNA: TGTGCCAGCAGCCAATTCGAGGTTTCCTCACCCCTCCACTTT. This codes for CASSQFEVSSPLHF.

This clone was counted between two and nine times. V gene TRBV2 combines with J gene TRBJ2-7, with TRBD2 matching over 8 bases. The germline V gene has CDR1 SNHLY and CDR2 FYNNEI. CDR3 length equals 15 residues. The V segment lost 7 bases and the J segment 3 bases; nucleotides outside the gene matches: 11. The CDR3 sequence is CASIPTSGALYEQYF. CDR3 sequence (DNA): TGTGCCAGCATTCCCACTAGCGGTGCTCTCTACGAGCAGTACTTC.

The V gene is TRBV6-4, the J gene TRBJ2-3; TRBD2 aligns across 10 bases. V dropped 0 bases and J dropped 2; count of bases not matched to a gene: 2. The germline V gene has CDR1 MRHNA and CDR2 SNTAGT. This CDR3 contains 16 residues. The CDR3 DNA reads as TGTGCCAGCAGTGACTCAGCGGGGGGGTCCACAGATACGCAGTATTTT. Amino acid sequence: CASSDSAGGSTDTQYF.

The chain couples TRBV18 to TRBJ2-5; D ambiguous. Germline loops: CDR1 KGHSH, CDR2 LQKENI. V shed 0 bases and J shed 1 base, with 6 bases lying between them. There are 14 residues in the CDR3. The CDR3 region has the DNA TGTGCCAGCTCACCACCGAGTATCCAAGAGACCCAGTACTTC. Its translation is CASSPPSIQETQYF.

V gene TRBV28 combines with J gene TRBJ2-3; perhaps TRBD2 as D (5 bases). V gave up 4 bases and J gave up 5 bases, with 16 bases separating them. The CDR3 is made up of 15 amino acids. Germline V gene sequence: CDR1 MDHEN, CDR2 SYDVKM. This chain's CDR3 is CASSSVRFGVDTQYF. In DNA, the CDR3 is TGTGCCAGCAGTTCTGTTCGATTCGGGGTAGATACGCAGTATTTT.

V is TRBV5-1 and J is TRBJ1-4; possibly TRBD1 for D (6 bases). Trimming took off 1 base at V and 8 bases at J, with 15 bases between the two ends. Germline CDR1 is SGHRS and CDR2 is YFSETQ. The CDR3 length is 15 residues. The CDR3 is CASSLSSRGPEKLFF. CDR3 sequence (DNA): TGCGCCAGCAGCTTGTCTTCCAGGGGCCCCGAAAAACTGTTTTTT.

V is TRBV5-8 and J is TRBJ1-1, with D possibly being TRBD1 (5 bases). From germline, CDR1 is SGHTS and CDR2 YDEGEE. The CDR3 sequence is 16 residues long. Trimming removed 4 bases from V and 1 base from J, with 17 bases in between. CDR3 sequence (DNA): TGTGCCAGCAGCCCTAGGGGTGGGGTCTCGAACACTGAAGCTTTCTTT. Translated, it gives CASSPRGGVSNTEAFF.